This T cell receptor (beta chain) comes out of a study of blood T cell repertoires in COVID-19. Overall study context: Samples representing acute and convalescent COVID-19 were sourced from the United States, Italy and Spain. T cells, B-cell-depleted T cells, or PBMCs supplied cDNA or gDNA.

This CDR3 comprises 13 residues. The V and J ends lost 6 bases and 6 bases, in that order; junction bases with no gene match: 6. Study processing details: The assay estimated nucleated cells by amplifying reference gene primers. Profiling relied on immunoSEQ multiplex PCR, and the TCRdb table lists in-frame clones only, not all of them. V and J calls and clone size are given by that table; D and trimming were obtained from the DNA. The data contain over 200,000 clones, approximately 82% of them seen just once; the ten biggest clones take up around 12%. The sequence came from a woman between 40 and 50 years old with acute or convalescent COVID-19. Sequencing input: peripheral blood. The chain couples TRBV12-3 or TRBV12-4 to TRBJ2-3, with 7 bases that match TRBD2. The CDR3 sequence: CASSLGGWDTQYF. CDR3 DNA: TGTGCCAGCAGCTTGGGGGGGTGGGATACGCAGTATTTT.